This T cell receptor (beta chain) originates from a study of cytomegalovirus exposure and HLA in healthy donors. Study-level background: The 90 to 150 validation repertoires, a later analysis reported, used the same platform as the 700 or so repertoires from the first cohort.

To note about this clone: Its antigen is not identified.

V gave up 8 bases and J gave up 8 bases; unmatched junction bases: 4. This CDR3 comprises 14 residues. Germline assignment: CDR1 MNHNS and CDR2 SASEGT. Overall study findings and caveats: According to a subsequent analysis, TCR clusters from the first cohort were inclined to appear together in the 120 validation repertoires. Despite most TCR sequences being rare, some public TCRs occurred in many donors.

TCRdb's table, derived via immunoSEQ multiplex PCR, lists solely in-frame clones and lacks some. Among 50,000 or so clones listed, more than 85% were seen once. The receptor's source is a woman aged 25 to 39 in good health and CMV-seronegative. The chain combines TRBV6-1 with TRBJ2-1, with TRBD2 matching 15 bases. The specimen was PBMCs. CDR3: CASQGLAGGHEQFF. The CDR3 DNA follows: TGTGCCAGCCAGGGACTAGCGGGAGGACATGAGCAGTTCTTC.